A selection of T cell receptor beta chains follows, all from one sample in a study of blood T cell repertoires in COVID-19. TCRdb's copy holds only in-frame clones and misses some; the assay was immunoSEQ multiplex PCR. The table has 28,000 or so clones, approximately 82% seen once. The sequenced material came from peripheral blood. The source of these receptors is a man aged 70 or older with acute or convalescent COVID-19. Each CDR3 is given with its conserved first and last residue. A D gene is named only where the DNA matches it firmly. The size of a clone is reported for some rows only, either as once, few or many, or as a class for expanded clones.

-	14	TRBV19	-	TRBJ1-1	TGTGCCAGTAGTCCCTTAAATATGAACACTGAAGCTTTCTTT	CASSPLNMNTEAFF
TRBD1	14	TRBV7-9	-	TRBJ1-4	TGTGCCAGCAGGAAGGGGGCGACTAATGAAAAACTGTTTTTT	CASRKGATNEKLFF
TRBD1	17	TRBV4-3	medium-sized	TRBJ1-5	TGCGCCAGCAGCCCTACTCCACGGACAGGCTACAATCAGCCCCAGCATTTT	CASSPTPRTGYNQPQHF
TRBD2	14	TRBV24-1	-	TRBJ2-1	TGTGCCACCAGCGAGGGACTAGCTCACAATGAGCAGTTCTTC	CATSEGLAHNEQFF
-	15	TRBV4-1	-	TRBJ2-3	TGCGCCAGCAGCCAAGGGACACCCTGGGGAGATACGCAGTATTTT	CASSQGTPWGDTQYF
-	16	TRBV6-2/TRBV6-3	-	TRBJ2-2	TGTGCCAGCAGTTACTCTTCCAGGGATTTCACCGGGGAGCTGTTTTTT	CASSYSSRDFTGELFF
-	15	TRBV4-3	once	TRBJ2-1	TGCGCCAGCAGCCCTTGGCGGAGCTCCTACAATGAGCAGTTCTTC	CASSPWRSSYNEQFF
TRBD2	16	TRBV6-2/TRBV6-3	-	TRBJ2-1	TGTGCCAGCAGTTACTCGATCCGACTAGCGGGAGAGGAGCAGTTCTTC	CASSYSIRLAGEEQFF
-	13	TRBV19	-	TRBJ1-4	TGTGCCAGTAAGGTTCCAGGGCATGAAAAACTGTTTTTT	CASKVPGHEKLFF
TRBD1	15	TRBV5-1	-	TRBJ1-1	TGCGCCAGCAGCTTGGGCCAGGGGGGTAACTCTGAAGCTTTCTTT	CASSLGQGGNSEAFF
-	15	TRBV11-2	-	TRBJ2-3	TGTGCCAGCAGCTTAGGAGCGATTTTCACAGATACGCAGTATTTT	CASSLGAIFTDTQYF
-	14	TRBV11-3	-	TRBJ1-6	TGTGCCAGCAGCTTAGCAGGGGTCGAGTCACCCCTCCACTTT	CASSLAGVESPLHF
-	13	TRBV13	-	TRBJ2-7	TGTGCCAGCAGCTTAGAGGGGTCCTACGAGCAGTACTTC	CASSLEGSYEQYF
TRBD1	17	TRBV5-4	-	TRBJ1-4	TGTGCCAGCAGCTTTGTGGGACAGGGAGGATCTAATGAAAAACTGTTTTTT	CASSFVGQGGSNEKLFF
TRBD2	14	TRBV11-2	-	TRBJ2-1	TGTGCCACTTCGGAAGGGCGGGGGTTGTATGAGCAGTTCTTC	CATSEGRGLYEQFF
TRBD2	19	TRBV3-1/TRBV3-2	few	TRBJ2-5	TGTGCCAGCAGCCAAGATAGGGAACTAGCGGGGGGACGAAGAGAGACCCAGTACTTC	CASSQDRELAGGRRETQYF
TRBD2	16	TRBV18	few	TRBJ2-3	TGTGCCAGCTCGGGACTAGCGGGACTAGCAGGGGATACGCAGTATTTT	CASSGLAGLAGDTQYF
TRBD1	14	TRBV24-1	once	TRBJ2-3	TGTGCCACCTCCACCACAGGGGGCGCAGATACGCAGTATTTT	CATSTTGGADTQYF
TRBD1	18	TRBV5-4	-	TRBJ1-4	TGTGCCAGCAGCTTGGGTGGGGCCAGGGGGGTTTCTAATGAAAAACTGTTTTTT	CASSLGGARGVSNEKLFF
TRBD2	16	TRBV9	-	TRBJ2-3	TGTGCCAGCAGCGTAGAGGCGGGGGGATCCGCAGATACGCAGTATTTT	CASSVEAGGSADTQYF
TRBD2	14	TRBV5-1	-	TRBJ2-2	TGCGCCAGCAGCTTGAGCGGGGACACCGGGGAGCTGTTTTTT	CASSLSGDTGELFF
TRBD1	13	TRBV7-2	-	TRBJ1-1	TGTGCCAGCAGCTTAGTTGACAGGGGGTTCGCTTTCTTT	CASSLVDRGFAFF
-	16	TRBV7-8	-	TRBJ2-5	TGTGCCAGCAGCTTAATAGTCTGGAACAGCCAAGAGACCCAGTACTTC	CASSLIVWNSQETQYF
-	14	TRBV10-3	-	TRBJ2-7	TGTGCCATCAGTGAGAACACAGGACCTGGGGAGCAGTACTTC	CAISENTGPGEQYF
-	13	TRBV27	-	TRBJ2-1	TGTGCCAGCAGTCCCCGGGGGTACAATGAGCAGTTCTTC	CASSPRGYNEQFF
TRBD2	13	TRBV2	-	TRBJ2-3	TGTGCCAGCAGCGCGACTAGCAGCGATACGCAGTATTTT	CASSATSSDTQYF
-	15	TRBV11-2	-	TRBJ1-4	TGTGCCAGCAGCCCGAGCGGCCTAAGGAATGAAAAACTGTTTTTT	CASSPSGLRNEKLFF
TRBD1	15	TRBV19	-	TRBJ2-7	TGTGCCAGTAGTCCCTTCGGGACAGGGGACGACGAGCAGTACTTC	CASSPFGTGDDEQYF
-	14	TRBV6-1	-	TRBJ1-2	TGTGCCAGCAGTGAACAAGGGGGGGCCCTTGGCTACACCTTC	CASSEQGGALGYTF
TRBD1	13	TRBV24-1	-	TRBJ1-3	TGTGCCACATCAGGGGGCTCTGGAAACACCATATATTTT	CATSGGSGNTIYF
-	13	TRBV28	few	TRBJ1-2	TGTGCCAGCAGTTTCAAGAGGGACTATGGCTACACCTTC	CASSFKRDYGYTF
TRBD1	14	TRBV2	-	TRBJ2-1	TGTGCCAGCAGTGAAACGTGGACAGGCGATGAGCAGTTCTTC	CASSETWTGDEQFF
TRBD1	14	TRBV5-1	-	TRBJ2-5	TGCGCCAGCAGCATGGGGACAGGGAGCCAGCCCCAGTACTTC	CASSMGTGSQPQYF
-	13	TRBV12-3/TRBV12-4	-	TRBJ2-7	TGTGCCAGCAGTTTGTCGCGGGGGCTCGAGCAGTACTTC	CASSLSRGLEQYF
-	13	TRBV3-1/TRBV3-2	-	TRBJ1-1	TGTGCCAGCACCCTCCCAGGGCAAGCTGAAGCTTTCTTT	CASTLPGQAEAFF
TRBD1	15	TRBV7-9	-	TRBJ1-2	TGTGCCAGCAGCTTAGGAACACAGGGGTTTCTTGGCTACACCTTC	CASSLGTQGFLGYTF
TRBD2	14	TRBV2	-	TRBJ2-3	TGTGCCGCGAAGCGGGGGACTCTCACAGATACGCAGTATTTT	CAAKRGTLTDTQYF
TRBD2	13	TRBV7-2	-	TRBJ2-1	TGTGCCAGCAGCTGGACTAGCTTCAATGAGCAGTTCTTC	CASSWTSFNEQFF
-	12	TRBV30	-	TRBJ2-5	TGTGCCTGGAAGGTTTCCGGGGAGACCCAGTACTTC	CAWKVSGETQYF
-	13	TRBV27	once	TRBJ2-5	TGTGCCAGCTACAGGAGTCCTCTTGAGACCCAGTACTTC	CASYRSPLETQYF
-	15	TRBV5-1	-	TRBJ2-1	TGCGCCAGCAGCGAGGCGGGTTTTTCCTACAATGAGCAGTTCTTC	CASSEAGFSYNEQFF
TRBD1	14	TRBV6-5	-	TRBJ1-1	TGTGCCACCATTTCGGGAGGGGGCGGCACTGAAGCTTTCTTT	CATISGGGGTEAFF
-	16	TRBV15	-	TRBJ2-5	TGTGCCACCAGCAGAGATCGCGGAGGGGCCGGGAAGACCCAGTACTTC	CATSRDRGGAGKTQYF
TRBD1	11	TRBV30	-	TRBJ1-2	TGTGCCTCCCAGGGGGCGCAGGGCTACACCTTC	CASQGAQGYTF
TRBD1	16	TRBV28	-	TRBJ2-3	TGTGCCAGCAGACTTATACAGGGGGCACGCACAGATACGCAGTATTTT	CASRLIQGARTDTQYF
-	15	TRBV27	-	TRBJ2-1	TGTGCCAGCCCCAAGGCTGGCGCTAGTTACAATGAGCAGTTCTTC	CASPKAGASYNEQFF
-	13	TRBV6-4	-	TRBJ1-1	TGTGCCACCTCCGGACAGCCGAACACTGAAGCTTTCTTT	CATSGQPNTEAFF
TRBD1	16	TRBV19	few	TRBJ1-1	TGTGCCAGTAAGGGGGGGGACAGGGATGCGGACACTGAAGCTTTCTTT	CASKGGDRDADTEAFF
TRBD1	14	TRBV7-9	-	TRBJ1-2	TGTGCCAGCAGCCGACAGGGTTGGGACTATGGCTACACCTTC	CASSRQGWDYGYTF
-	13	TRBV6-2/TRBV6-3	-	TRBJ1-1	TGTGCCAGCAGTTGGGGCCTGAACACTGAAGCTTTCTTT	CASSWGLNTEAFF
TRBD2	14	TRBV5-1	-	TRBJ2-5	TGCGCCAGCAGCTCATCTAGCGGGAAGGAGACCCAGTACTTC	CASSSSSGKETQYF
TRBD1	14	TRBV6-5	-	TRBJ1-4	TGTGCCAGCAGTAGTCAGGGGGCGAGTGAAAAACTGTTTTTT	CASSSQGASEKLFF